The 19 T cell receptor beta chains listed next were all sequenced from one sample in a study of tumor-infiltrating lymphocytes in primary liver carcinoma. Out of unsorted whole blood came the blood RNA, and germline DNA was extracted as well. A constant-region primer primed TCR beta cDNA synthesis from around 500 ng of total RNA. Three nested multiplex PCR rounds of slightly modified ARM-PCR generated TCR beta libraries. TRBV1-TRBV30 forward primers paired with a C-beta reverse primer were used in the first two PCR rounds, which ran approximately 11 cycles each. Via MiXCR, TCRdb re-called the multiplex PCR reads, giving one row per CDR3 protein. This sample has more than 150,000 distinct CDR3 sequences; over 50% occur once, and the top ten carry 70% to 80%. The sequenced sample was peripheral blood. The receptors here all came from a man aged 40-55 years with primary liver carcinoma and hepatitis B virus infection.

The V and J genes are TRBV28 and TRBJ2-7; possibly TRBD2 for D (5 bases). The V and J ends lost 8 bases and 6 bases respectively, with 17 bases between them. CDR1 and CDR2 (germline): MDHEN, SYDVKM. The CDR3 is 13 amino acids. The CDR3 loop reads CASLHETKGEQYF. The DNA of the CDR3 is TGTGCCAGCTTACATGAGACTAAGGGCGAGCAGTACTTC.

This chain joins TRBV28 and TRBJ1-4; D perhaps matches TRBD1 (5 bases). The CDR3 covers 16 residues. The V end lost 4 bases, the J end lost 4 bases, and 16 bases lay between the germline ends. The germline gives CDR1 MDHEN, CDR2 SYDVKM. The CDR3 DNA is TGTGCCAGCAGTTCCCCTTGGCAGGGCAGTAATGAAAAACTGTTTTTT. Amino acid sequence: CASSSPWQGSNEKLFF.

The table lists this clonotype with a count of one. The rearrangement joins TRBV6-1 to TRBJ2-1, with unresolved D. Looked up from germline, CDR1 is MNHNS and CDR2 is SASEGT. This CDR3 contains 14 residues. Trimming pared 1 base from V and 12 bases from J, leaving 16 bases between. The CDR3 DNA reads TGTGCCAGCAGTGAAGATTCAGCCGCCCTGGGGCAGTTCTTC. It specifies CASSEDSAALGQFF.

This clonotype was seen just once. The J gene is TRBJ2-1, the V gene TRBV9; tentative D call: TRBD2 (6 bases). The DNA matches TRBJ2-7 better at its end, which makes the J call doubtful. Per germline, CDR1 SGDLS and CDR2 YYNGEE. This CDR3 contains 14 residues. The CDR3 coding sequence is TGTGCCAGCAGCGTAGGGCCGGAGGGATCCGAGCAGTACTTC. It yields the protein CASSVGPEGSEQYF.

Points on this clonotype: Since no conserved phenylalanine or tryptophan closes the CDR3, a read error is the likely cause. CDR3 protein: CASNQANYGYTL. In nucleotides, the CDR3 is TGTGCCAGCAACCAGGCTAACTATGGCTACACCTTA. This chain joins TRBV28 and TRBJ1-2; D is ambiguous. CDR3 length: 12 amino acids. The V end was cut by 7 bases, the J end by 0 bases, with 6 bases between. Per germline, CDR1 MDHEN and CDR2 SYDVKM.

On this clonotype: One end of the junction does not line up with germline, which may come from a read error. The CDR3 protein is CTSGKGLQGNQETQYF. In DNA form, the CDR3 reads TGTACCAGCGGAAAGGGACTTCAGGGGAACCAAGAGACCCAGTACTTC. The V call is TRBV11-2, the J call TRBJ2-5; D tentatively fits TRBD1 or TRBD2 (6 bases each). Germline assignment: CDR1 SGHAT and CDR2 FQNNGV. CDR3 length: 16 amino acids.

The rearrangement uses TRBV29-1 and TRBJ1-3; 8 bases line up with TRBD1. The CDR3 runs 13 residues. After removal of 6 bases from V and 2 bases from J, the junction contained 3 bases not matched to a gene. The germline V gene has CDR1 SQVTM and CDR2 ANQGSEA. The CDR3 DNA reads TGCAGCGTACAGACAGGGGCTGGAAACACCATATATTTT. This codes for CSVQTGAGNTIYF.

This clonotype has a count of ten or more. The chain couples TRBV12-3 or TRBV12-4 to TRBJ2-7; D is ambiguous. The germline V and J ends were trimmed by 8 bases and 6 bases, with 20 bases remaining between them. CDR3 length: 14 residues. The CDR3, as DNA: TGTGCCAGCCGCCCTACGGGTGTAGCAGGCGAGCAGTACTTC. Translation gives CASRPTGVAGEQYF.

In regard to this clonotype: One end of the junction is discordant with germline, which a read error may explain. The chain uses TRBV11-2 and TRBJ1-6; TRBD1 is a possible D gene (6 bases). Germline assignment: CDR1 SGHAT and CDR2 FQNNGV. The CDR3 contains 14 residues. The CDR3 is CVSSVAGTSSPVHF. CDR3 DNA: TGTGTCAGCAGCGTTGCCGGGACATCTTCACCCGTCCACTTT.

The chain joins TRBV12-3 or TRBV12-4 to TRBJ2-5; TRBD1 matches 9 bases. V lost 5 bases, J lost 8 bases, and 9 bases stayed unmatched. The CDR3 has 14 amino acids. The CDR3, as DNA: TGTGCCAGCAGTCCGACAGGGGGTGGGGACACCCAGTACTTC. Translated: CASSPTGGGDTQYF.

In this sample, this clonotype turned up a few times. The V and J genes are TRBV29-1 and TRBJ2-7, with TRBD1 matching over 9 bases. CDR1 is SQVTM, CDR2 ANQGSEA, per germline. The length of the CDR3 is 14 residues. With 6 bases clipped from V and 0 bases from J, the junction kept 6 bases outside the gene matches. The CDR3 DNA reads as TGCAGCGTAGGGGGGGACAGGGACTCCTACGAGCAGTACTTC. Its translation is CSVGGDRDSYEQYF.

The genes are TRBV12-3 or TRBV12-4 and TRBJ2-2, with D perhaps matching TRBD2 (6 bases). V gave up 1 base and J gave up 5 bases, with 11 bases separating them. The CDR3 has 15 residues. The CDR3 here is CASSLGRAGTGELFF. The CDR3 DNA reads as TGTGCCAGCAGTTTAGGGAGGGCCGGAACCGGGGAGCTGTTTTTT.

The chain joins TRBV12-3 or TRBV12-4 to TRBJ2-7; D gene unclear. V shed 1 base and J shed 0 bases, with 7 bases lying between them. The CDR3 sequence is 14 residues long. The CDR3: CASSLGHSSYEQYF. The DNA of the CDR3 is TGTGCCAGCAGTTTAGGACACTCCTCCTACGAGCAGTACTTC.

About this clonotype: At one boundary the junction diverges from the germline segment, which might be a read error. The chain carries TRBV11-2 and TRBJ2-7; D gene ambiguous. This CDR3 has 12 amino acids. Per germline, CDR1 SGHAT and CDR2 FQNNGV. CDR3 DNA: TGTGCCAGTAGCTCCCTTAGGAGCGAGCAGTACTTC. It codes for CASSSLRSEQYF.

This sequence joins TRBV29-1 and TRBJ2-5; TRBD2 is a possible D gene (5 bases). This CDR3 has 13 amino acids. Germline values: CDR1 SQVTM, CDR2 ANQGSEA. V was clipped by 5 bases and J by 2 bases, with 12 bases between them. The CDR3 loop is CSVMTTGQETQYF. The CDR3 coding sequence is TGCAGCGTTATGACCACGGGGCAAGAGACCCAGTACTTC.

This chain joins TRBV6-5 and TRBJ1-1; D is unclear. The ends were cut back, 10 bases at V and 1 base at J, with 16 bases in the middle. CDR1 MNHEY and CDR2 SVGAGI come from the germline V gene. CDR3 length equals 14 residues. The CDR3 reads CANSPGFTNTEAFF. For the CDR3, the DNA is TGTGCCAACAGCCCGGGGTTTACGAACACTGAAGCTTTCTTT.

For this clonotype: A single base separates this from a much larger clone, so it may be a read error. The rearrangement links TRBV6-1 to TRBJ1-1; TRBD1 matches at 8 bases. The CDR3 consists of 14 residues. In germline, CDR1 is MNHNS, CDR2 SASEGT. V shed 6 bases and J 1 base; nucleotides not matched to a gene: 4. CDR3 region: CASSRGQENTEAFF. The CDR3 nucleotides read TGTGCCAGCAGCCGGGGACAGGAGAACACTGAAGCTTTCTTT.

This clonotype occurred a few times. The genes are TRBV6-2 or TRBV6-3 and TRBJ1-4; D remains unclear. The germline gives CDR1 MNHEY, CDR2 SVGEGT. The CDR3 totals 11 residues. V was clipped by 5 bases and J by 10 bases, with 8 bases between them. Here the CDR3 DNA reads TGTGCCAGCAGTAACATGGGAAAACTGTTTTTT. Residues: CASSNMGKLFF.

A word on this clonotype: One end of the junction is discordant with germline, which a read error may explain. J is TRBJ2-7 and V is TRBV11-1; unclear D gene. The CDR3 extends over 13 amino acids. CDR1 and CDR2 (germline): SGHAT, FQDESV (reference sequence). CDR3 residues: CASSPLGAYEQHF. CDR3 DNA: TGTGCCAGCAGCCCCCTTGGAGCTTATGAGCAGCATTTC.